Sequencing of this TCR beta chain was carried out in a study of blood T cell repertoires in COVID-19. Overall study context: T cells, B-cell-depleted T cells, or PBMCs provided the cDNA or gDNA that served as material.

From germline, CDR1 is LGHDT and CDR2 YNNKEL (reference sequence). The length of the CDR3 is 12 residues. The V end was cut by 5 bases, the J end by 5 bases, with 10 bases between. The table came from immunoSEQ multiplex PCR; TCRdb's copy has only in-frame clones and leaves some out. The sample lists 60,000 or so clones, about 74% occurring once. This sequence originates from a woman older than 75 with acute or convalescent COVID-19. V is TRBV3-1 (or the pseudogene TRBV3-2) and J is TRBJ2-7; no firm D call. The sequenced material came from peripheral blood. The CDR3 loop is CASSVATNEQYF. Here the CDR3 DNA reads TGTGCCAGCAGCGTCGCGACAAACGAGCAGTACTTC.